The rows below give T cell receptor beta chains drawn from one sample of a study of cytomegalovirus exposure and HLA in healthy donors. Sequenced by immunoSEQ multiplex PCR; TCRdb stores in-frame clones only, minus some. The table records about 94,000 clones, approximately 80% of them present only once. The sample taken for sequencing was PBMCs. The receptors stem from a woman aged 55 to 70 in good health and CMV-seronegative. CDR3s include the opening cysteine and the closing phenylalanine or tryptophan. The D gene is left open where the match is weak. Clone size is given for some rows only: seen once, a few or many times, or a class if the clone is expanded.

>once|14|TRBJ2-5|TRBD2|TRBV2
TGTGCCAGCAGCAGTGCGGGGGGGAGGGAGACCCAGTACTTC
CASSSAGGRETQYF
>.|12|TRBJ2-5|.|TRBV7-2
TGTGCCAGCAGCCCCACAGGGGAGACCCAGTACTTC
CASSPTGETQYF
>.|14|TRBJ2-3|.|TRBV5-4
TGTGCCAGCAGCTTCCCTAGCAGCACAGATACGCAGTATTTT
CASSFPSSTDTQYF
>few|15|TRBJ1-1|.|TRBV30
TGTGCCTGGATTCCCGAGAGGGGGGGAAACACTGAAGCTTTCTTT
CAWIPERGGNTEAFF
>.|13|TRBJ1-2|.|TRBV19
TGTGCCAGTATGCGGGGGCGAGGGTATGGCTACACCTTC
CASMRGRGYGYTF
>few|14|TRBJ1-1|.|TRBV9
TGTGCCAGCAGCCCTGGGCCGCGGGTGACTGAAGCTTTCTTT
CASSPGPRVTEAFF
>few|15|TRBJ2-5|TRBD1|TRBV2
TGTGCCAGCAGGGTTAGACAGGGGGCGCGGGAGACCCAGTACTTC
CASRVRQGARETQYF
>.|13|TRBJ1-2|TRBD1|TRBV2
TGTGCCAGCAGTGGAGGGGGCGGCTATGGCTACACCTTC
CASSGGGGYGYTF
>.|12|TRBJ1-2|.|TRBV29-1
TGCAGCGTCGGGGATCAACTGTATGGCTACACCTTC
CSVGDQLYGYTF
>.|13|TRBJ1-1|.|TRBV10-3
TGTGCCATCAGTGGGCGGGGGGAATCTGAAGCTTTCTTT
CAISGRGESEAFF
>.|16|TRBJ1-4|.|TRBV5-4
TGTGCCAGCAGCTCCTTTTTCCAGGGTGGTGATGAAAAACTGTTTTTT
CASSSFFQGGDEKLFF
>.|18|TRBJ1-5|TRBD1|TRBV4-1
TGCGCCAGCAGCCCTCGGTTGACAGGGGAGTATAGCAATCAGCCCCAGCATTTT
CASSPRLTGEYSNQPQHF
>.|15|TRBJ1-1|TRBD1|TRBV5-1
TGCGCCAGCAGCTGGGGGGACAGTGGGGGCACTGAAGCTTTCTTT
CASSWGDSGGTEAFF
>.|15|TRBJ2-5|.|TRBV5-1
TGCGCCAGCAGCTTGATACAGGGTACGGGCGAGACCCAGTACTTC
CASSLIQGTGETQYF
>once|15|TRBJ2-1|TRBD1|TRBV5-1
TGCGCCAGCAGCTTGGGACAGGGGATGCACAATGAGCAGTTCTTC
CASSLGQGMHNEQFF
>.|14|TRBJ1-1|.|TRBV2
TGTGCCAGCAGTGGGGGGGAGGGGAACACTGAAGCTTTCTTT
CASSGGEGNTEAFF
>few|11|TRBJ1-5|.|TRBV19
TGTGCCAGTAGTGAGGGTCAGCCCCAGCATTTT
CASSEGQPQHF
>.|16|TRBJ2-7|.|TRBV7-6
TGTGCCAGCAGCCCCAGGGCAGGGCCTTTAACCTCCGAGCAGTACTTC
CASSPRAGPLTSEQYF
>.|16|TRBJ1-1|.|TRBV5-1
TGCGCCAGCAGCCTCGGCACAGGGAGGGATAACACTGAAGCTTTCTTT
CASSLGTGRDNTEAFF
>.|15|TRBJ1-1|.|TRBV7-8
TGTGCCAGCAGCTTAGGAGGCCGGTCAAACACTGAAGCTTTCTTT
CASSLGGRSNTEAFF
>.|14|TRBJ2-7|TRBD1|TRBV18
TGTGCCAGCTCACCTGAGAGGGGGCCTTACGAGCAGTACTTC
CASSPERGPYEQYF
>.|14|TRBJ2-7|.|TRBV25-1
TGTGCCAGCAGTGAACCCGGGGTTTTCGACGAGCAGTACTTC
CASSEPGVFDEQYF
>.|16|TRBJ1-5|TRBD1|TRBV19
TGTGCCAGTAGTATAAGAGACAGGGGGATCGGTCAGCCCCAGCATTTT
CASSIRDRGIGQPQHF
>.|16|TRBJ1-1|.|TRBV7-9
TGTGCCAGCAGCCACCCGGATAATCCTCCGGGGACTGAAGCTTTCTTT
CASSHPDNPPGTEAFF
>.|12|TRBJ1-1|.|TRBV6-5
TGTGCCAGCAGTACCGGTACCACTGAAGCTTTCTTT
CASSTGTTEAFF